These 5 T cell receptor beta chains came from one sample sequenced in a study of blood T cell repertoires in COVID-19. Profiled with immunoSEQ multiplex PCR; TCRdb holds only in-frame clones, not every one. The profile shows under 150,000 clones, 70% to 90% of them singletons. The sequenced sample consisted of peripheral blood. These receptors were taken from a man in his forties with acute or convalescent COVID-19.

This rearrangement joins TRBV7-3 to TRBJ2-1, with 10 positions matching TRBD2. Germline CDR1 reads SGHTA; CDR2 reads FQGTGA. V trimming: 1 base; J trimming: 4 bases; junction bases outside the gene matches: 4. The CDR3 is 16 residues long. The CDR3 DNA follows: TGTGCCAGCAGCTTAAGATGGACTAGCGGTTACAATGAGCAGTTCTTC. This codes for CASSLRWTSGYNEQFF. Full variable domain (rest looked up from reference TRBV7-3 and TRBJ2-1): GAGVSQTPSNKVTEKGKYVELRCDPISGHTALYWYRQSLGQGPEFLIYFQGTGAADDSGLPNDRFFAVRPEGSVSTLKIQRTERGDSAVYLCASSLRWTSGYNEQFFGPGTRLTVL.

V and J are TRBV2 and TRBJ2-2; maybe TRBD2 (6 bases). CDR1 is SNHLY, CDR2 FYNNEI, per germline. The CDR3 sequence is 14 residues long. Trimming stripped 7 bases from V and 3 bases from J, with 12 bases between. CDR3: CASKLASDTGELFF. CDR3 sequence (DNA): TGTGCCAGCAAACTAGCCTCGGACACCGGGGAGCTGTTTTTT.

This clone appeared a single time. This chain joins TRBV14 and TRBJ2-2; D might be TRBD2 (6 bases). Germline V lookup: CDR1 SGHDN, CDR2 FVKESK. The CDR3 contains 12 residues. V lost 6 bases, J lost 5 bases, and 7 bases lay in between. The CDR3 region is CASRGGTGELFF. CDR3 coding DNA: TGTGCCAGCAGGGGAGGAACCGGGGAGCTGTTTTTT.

The CDR3 sequence is CATSDPGQLGHNEQFF. The CDR3 region has the DNA TGTGCCACCAGTGATCCGGGACAGCTAGGCCACAATGAGCAGTTCTTC. V usage is TRBV24-1 and J usage is TRBJ2-1, with 7 positions matching TRBD1. V trimming: 3 bases; J trimming: 5 bases; junction bases outside the gene matches: 9. The CDR3 has 16 residues. Per the germline V gene, CDR1 is KGHDR and CDR2 is SFDVKD.

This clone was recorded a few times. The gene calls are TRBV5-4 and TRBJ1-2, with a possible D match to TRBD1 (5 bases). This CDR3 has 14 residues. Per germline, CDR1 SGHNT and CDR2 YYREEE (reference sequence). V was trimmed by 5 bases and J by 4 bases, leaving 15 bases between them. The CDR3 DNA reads TGTGCCAGCAGGTCCGGCAGGGCGTTCTATGGCTACACCTTC. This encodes CASRSGRAFYGYTF.